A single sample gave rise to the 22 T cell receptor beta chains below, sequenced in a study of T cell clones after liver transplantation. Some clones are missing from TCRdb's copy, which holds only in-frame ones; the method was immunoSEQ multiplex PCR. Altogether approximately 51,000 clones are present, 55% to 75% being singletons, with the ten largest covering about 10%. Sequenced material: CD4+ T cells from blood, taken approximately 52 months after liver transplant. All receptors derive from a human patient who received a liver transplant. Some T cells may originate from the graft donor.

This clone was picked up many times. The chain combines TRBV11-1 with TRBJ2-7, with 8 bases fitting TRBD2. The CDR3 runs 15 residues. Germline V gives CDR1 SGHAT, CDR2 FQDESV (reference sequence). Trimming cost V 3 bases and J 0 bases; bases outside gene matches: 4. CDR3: CASSLGGGLSYEQYF. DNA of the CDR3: TGTGCCAGCAGCTTGGGCGGGGGGCTCTCCTACGAGCAGTACTTC.

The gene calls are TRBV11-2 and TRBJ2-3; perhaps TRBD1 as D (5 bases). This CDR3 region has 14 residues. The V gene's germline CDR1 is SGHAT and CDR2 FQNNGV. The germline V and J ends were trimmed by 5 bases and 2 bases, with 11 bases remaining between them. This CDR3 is CASSRATDTDTQYF. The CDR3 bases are TGTGCCAGCAGCAGGGCGACAGACACAGATACGCAGTATTTT.

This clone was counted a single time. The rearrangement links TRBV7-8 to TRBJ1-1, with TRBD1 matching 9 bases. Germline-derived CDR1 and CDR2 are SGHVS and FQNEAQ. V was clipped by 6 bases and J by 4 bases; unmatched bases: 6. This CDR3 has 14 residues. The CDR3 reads CASSSGTGLTEAFF. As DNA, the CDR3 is TGTGCCAGCAGTTCCGGGACAGGGCTCACTGAAGCTTTCTTT.

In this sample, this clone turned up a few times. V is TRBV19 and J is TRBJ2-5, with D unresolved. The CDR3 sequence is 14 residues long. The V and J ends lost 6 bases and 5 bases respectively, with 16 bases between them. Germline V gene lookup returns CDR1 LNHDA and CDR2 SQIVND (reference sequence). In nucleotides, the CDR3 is TGTGCCAGTAGACCCGCTGGCATGGCGGAGACCCAGTACTTC. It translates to CASRPAGMAETQYF.

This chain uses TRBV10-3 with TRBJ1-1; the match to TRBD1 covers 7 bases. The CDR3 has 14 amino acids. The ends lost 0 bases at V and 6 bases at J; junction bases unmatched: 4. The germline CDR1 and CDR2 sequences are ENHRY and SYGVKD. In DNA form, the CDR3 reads TGTGCCATCAGTGAGTCTGGACAGGTGGCTGAAGCTTTCTTT. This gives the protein CAISESGQVAEAFF.

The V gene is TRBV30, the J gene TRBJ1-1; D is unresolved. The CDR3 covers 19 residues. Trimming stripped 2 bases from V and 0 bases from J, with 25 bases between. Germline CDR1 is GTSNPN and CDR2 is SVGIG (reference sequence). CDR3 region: CAWSSTTVLLVKMNTEAFF. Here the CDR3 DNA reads TGTGCCTGGAGTTCGACGACGGTTTTACTAGTAAAGATGAACACTGAAGCTTTCTTT.

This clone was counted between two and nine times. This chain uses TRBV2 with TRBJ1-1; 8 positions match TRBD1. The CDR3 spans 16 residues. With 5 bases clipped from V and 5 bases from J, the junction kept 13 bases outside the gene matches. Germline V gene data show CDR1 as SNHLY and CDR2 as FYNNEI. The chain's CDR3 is CASSQFRQGSGTEAFF. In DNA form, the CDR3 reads TGTGCCAGCAGTCAATTTAGACAGGGGAGCGGTACTGAAGCTTTCTTT.

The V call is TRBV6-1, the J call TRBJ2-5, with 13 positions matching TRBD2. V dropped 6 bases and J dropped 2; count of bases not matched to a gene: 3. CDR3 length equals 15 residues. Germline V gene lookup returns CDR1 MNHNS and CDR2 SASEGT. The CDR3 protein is CASSRTSGGQETQYF. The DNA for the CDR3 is TGTGCCAGCAGCCGGACTAGCGGGGGACAAGAGACCCAGTACTTC.

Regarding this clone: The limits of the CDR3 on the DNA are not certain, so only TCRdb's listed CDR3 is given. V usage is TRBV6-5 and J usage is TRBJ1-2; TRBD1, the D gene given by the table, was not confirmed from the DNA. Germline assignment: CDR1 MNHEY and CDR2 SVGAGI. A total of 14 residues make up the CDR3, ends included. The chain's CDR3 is CASSTSDRAYGYTF.

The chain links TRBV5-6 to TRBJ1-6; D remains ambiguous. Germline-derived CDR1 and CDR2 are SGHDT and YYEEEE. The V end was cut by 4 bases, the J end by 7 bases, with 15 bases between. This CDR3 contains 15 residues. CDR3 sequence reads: CASSTTGAGNSPLHF. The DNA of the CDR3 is TGTGCCAGCAGCACGACGGGAGCGGGAAATTCACCCCTCCACTTT.

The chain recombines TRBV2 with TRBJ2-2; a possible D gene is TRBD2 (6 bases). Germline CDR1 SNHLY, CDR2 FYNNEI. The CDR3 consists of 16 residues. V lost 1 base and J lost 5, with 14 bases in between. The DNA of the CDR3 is TGTGCCAGCAGTGAAGGACTGAGAGGGAGGACCGGGGAGCTGTTTTTT. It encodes CASSEGLRGRTGELFF.

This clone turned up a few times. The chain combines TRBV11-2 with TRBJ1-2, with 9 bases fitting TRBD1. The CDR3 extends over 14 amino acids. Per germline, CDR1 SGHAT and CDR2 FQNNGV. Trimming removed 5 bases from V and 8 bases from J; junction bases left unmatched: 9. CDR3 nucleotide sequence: TGTGCCAGCAGCCACCGGGACAGGGAAAAAGGCTACACCTTC. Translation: CASSHRDREKGYTF.

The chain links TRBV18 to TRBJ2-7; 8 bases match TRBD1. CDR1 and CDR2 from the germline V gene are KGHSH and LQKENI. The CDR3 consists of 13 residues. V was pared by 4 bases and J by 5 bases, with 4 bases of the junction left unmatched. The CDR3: CASSLGQGDEQYF. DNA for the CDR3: TGTGCCAGCTCACTAGGACAGGGTGACGAGCAGTACTTC.

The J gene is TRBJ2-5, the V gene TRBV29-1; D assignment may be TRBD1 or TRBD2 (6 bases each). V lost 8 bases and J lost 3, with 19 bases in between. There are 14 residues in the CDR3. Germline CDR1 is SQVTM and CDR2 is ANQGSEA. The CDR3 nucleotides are TGCAGCACGTTCCGTGGGGGGCCAGAAGAGACCCAGTACTTC. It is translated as CSTFRGGPEETQYF.

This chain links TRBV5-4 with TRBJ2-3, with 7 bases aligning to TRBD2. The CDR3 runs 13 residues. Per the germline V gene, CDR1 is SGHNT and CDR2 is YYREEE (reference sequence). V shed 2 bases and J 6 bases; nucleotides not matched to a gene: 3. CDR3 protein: CASSFPGGDTQYF. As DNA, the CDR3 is TGTGCCAGCAGCTTCCCCGGGGGGGATACGCAGTATTTT.

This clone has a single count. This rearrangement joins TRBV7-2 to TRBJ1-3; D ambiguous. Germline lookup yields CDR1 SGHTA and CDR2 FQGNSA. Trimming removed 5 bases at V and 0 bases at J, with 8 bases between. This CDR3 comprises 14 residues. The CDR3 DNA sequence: TGTGCCAGCAGCCCTGCTAACTCTGGAAACACCATATATTTT. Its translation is CASSPANSGNTIYF.

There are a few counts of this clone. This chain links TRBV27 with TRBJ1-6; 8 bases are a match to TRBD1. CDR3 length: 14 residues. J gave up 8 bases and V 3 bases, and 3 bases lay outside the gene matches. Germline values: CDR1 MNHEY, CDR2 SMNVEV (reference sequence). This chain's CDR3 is CASSFPGQDSPLHF. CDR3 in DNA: TGTGCCAGCAGTTTTCCGGGACAGGATTCACCCCTCCACTTT.

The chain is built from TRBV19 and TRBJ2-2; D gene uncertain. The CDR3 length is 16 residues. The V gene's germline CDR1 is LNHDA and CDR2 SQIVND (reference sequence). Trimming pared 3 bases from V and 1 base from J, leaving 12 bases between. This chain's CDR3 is CASSMNGQRNTGELFF. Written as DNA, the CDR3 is TGTGCCAGTAGTATGAATGGGCAGAGGAACACCGGGGAGCTGTTTTTT.

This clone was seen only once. For the CDR3, the DNA is TGCAGCGAAAACCCGGGACTAGCGGGATACAATGAGCAGTTCTTC. It is translated as CSENPGLAGYNEQFF. The rearrangement uses TRBV29-1 and TRBJ2-1; TRBD2 matches at 13 bases. The CDR3 spans 15 residues. Losses at the gene ends were 7 bases for V and 4 bases for J; bases not matched to a gene: 7. Germline-derived CDR1 and CDR2 are SQVTM and ANQGSEA.

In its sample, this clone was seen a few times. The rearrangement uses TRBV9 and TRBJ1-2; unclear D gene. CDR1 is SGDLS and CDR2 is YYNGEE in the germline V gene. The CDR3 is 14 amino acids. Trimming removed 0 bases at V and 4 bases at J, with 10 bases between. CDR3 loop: CASSVDVGSYGYTF. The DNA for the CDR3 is TGTGCCAGCAGCGTAGATGTAGGGAGCTATGGCTACACCTTC.

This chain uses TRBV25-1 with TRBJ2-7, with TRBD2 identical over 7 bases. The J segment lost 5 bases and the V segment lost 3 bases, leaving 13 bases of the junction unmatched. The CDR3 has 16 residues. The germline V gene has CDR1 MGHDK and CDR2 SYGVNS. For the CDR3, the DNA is TGTGCCAGCAGTGAGCTACCGGGGGGAAAAATCGACGAGCAGTACTTC. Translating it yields CASSELPGGKIDEQYF.

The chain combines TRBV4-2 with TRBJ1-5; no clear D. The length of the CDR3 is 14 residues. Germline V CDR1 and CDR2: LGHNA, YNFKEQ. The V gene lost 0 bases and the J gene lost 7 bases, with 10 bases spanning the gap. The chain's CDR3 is CASSQDPETQPQHF. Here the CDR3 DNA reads TGTGCCAGCAGCCAAGACCCCGAGACCCAGCCCCAGCATTTT.